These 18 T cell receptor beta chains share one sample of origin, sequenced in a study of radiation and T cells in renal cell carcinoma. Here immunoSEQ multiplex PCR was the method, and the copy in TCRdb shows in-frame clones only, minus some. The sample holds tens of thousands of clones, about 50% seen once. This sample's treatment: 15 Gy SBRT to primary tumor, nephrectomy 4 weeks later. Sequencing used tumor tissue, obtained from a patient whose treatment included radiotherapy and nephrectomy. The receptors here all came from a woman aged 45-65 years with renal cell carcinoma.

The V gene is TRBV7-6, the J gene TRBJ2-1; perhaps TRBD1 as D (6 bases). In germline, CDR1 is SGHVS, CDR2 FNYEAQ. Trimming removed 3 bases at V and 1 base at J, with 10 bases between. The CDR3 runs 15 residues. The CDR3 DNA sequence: TGTGCCAGCAGCTTCATTGGACAGTCCTACAATGAGCAGTTCTTC. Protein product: CASSFIGQSYNEQFF.

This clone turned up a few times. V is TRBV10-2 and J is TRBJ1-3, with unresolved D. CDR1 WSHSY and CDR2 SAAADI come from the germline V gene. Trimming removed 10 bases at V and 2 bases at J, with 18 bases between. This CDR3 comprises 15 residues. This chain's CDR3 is CATTPSPEPGNTIYF. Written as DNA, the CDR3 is TGCGCCACCACGCCATCCCCTGAGCCTGGAAACACCATATATTTT.

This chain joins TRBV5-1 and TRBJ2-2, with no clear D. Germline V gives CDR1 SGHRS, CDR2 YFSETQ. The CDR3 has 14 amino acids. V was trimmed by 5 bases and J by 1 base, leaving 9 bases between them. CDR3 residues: CASRRLVNTGELFF. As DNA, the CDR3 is TGCGCCAGCAGACGACTCGTGAACACCGGGGAGCTGTTTTTT. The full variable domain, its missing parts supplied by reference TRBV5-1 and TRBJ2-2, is KAGVTQTPRYLIKTRGQQVTLSCSPISGHRSVSWYQQTPGQGLQFLFEYFSETQRNKGNFPGRFSGRQFSNSRSEMNVSTLELGDSALYLCASRRLVNTGELFFGEGSRLTVL.

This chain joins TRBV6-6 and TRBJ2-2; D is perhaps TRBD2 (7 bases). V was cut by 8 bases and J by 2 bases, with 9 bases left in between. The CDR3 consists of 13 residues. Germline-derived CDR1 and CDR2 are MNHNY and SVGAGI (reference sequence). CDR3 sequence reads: CASGGANTGELFF. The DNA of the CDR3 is TGTGCCAGCGGGGGGGCCAACACCGGGGAGCTGTTTTTT.

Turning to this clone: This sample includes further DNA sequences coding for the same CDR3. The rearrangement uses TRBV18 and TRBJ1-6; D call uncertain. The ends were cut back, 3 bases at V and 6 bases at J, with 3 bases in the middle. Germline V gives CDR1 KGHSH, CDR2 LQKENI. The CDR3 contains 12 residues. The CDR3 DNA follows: TGTGCCAGCTCACCGAGTAATTCACCCCTCCACTTT. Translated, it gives CASSPSNSPLHF.

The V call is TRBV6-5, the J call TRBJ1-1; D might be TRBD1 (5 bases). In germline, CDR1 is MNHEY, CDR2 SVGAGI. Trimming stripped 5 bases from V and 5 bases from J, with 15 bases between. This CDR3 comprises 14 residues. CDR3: CASSTRGGRTEAFF. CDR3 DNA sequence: TGTGCCAGCAGTACCCGGGGCGGGCGGACTGAAGCTTTCTTT.

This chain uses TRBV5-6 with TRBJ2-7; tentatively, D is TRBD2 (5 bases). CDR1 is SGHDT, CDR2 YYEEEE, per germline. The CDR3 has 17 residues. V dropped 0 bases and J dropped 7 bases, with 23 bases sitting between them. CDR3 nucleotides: TGTGCCAGCAGCTTGGGGTCAGTTTCCCGGGGAAGGAGGGAGCAGTACTTC. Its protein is CASSLGSVSRGRREQYF.

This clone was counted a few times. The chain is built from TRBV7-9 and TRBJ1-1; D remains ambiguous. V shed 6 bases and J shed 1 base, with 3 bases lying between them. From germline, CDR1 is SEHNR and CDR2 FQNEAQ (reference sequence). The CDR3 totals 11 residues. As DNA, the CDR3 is TGTGCCAGCAGAACGAACACTGAAGCTTTCTTT. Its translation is CASRTNTEAFF.

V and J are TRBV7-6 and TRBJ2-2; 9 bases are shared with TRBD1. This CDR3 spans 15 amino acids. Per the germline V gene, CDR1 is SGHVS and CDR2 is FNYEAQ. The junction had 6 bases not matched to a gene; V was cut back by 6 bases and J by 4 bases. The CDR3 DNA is TGTGCCAGCAGACTTGGACAGGGGACCACCGGGGAGCTGTTTTTT. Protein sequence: CASRLGQGTTGELFF.

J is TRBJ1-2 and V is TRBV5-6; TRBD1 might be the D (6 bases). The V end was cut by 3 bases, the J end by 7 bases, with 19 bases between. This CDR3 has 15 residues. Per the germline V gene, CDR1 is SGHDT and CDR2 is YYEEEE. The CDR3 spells CASSWGRAGASGYTF. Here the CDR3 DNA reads TGTGCCAGCAGCTGGGGCCGGGCGGGGGCAAGTGGCTACACCTTC.

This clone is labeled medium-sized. CDR3 sequence (DNA): TGTGCCAGTAGTATAGATGCAGGGTTGGATTCACCCCTCCACTTT. Its translation: CASSIDAGLDSPLHF. The chain recombines TRBV19 with TRBJ1-6; TRBD1 is a possible D gene (5 bases). Trimming removed 0 bases at V and 8 bases at J, with 11 bases between. Germline V gene sequence: CDR1 LNHDA, CDR2 SQIVND (reference sequence). This CDR3 comprises 15 residues. Combining the CDR3 with reference TRBV19 and TRBJ1-6 gives the whole variable domain DGGITQSPKYLFRKEGQNVTLSCEQNLNHDAMYWYRQDPGQGLRLIYYSQIVNDFQKGDIAEGYSVSREKKESFPLTVTSAQKNPTAFYLCASSIDAGLDSPLHFGNGTRLTVT.

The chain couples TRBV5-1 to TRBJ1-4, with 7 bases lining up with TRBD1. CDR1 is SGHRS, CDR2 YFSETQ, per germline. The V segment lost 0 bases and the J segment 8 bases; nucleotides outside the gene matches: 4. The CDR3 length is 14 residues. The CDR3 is CASSLGQGQEKLFF. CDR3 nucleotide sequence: TGCGCCAGCAGCTTGGGCCAGGGACAGGAAAAACTGTTTTTT.

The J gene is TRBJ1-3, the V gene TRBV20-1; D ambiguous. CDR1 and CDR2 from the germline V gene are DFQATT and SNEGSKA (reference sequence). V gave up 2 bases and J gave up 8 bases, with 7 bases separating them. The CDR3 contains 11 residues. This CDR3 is CSARSEDTIYF. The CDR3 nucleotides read TGCAGTGCTAGATCGGAGGACACCATATATTTT.

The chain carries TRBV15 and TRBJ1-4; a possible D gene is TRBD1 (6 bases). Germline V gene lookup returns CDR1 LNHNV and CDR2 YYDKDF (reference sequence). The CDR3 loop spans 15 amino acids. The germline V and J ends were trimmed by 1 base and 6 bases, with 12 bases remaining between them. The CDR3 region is CATSRGQVEHEKLFF. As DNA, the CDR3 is TGTGCCACCAGCAGAGGACAGGTGGAACATGAAAAACTGTTTTTT.

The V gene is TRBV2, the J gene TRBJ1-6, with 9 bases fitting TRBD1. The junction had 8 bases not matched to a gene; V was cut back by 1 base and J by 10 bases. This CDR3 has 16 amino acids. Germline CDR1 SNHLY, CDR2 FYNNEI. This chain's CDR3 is CASSEGGTGSRSPLHF. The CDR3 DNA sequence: TGTGCCAGCAGTGAAGGGGGGACAGGGTCTCGGTCACCCCTCCACTTT.

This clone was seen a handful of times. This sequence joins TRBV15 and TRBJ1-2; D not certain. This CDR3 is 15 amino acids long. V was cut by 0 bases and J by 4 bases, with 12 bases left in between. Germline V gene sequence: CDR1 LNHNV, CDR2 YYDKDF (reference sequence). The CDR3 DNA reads TGTGCCACCAGCAGAGATGGCGACCCTCTCTATGGCTACACCTTC. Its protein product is CATSRDGDPLYGYTF.

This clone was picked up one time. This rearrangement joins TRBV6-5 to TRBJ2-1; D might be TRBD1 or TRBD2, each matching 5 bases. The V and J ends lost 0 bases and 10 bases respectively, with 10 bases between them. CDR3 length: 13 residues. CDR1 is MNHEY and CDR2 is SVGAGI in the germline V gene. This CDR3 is CASSYSRAGEQFF. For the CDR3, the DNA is TGTGCCAGCAGTTACTCCAGGGCGGGCGAGCAGTTCTTC.

The chain's CDR3 is CASSVGLAGEETQYF. DNA of the CDR3: TGTGCCAGCAGTGTAGGACTAGCGGGGGAAGAGACCCAGTACTTC. V usage is TRBV7-8 and J usage is TRBJ2-5; 13 bases match TRBD2. This CDR3 is built from 15 residues. V dropped 6 bases and J dropped 3; count of bases not matched to a gene: 4. From germline, CDR1 is SGHVS and CDR2 FQNEAQ. Full variable domain (outside the CDR3, taken from reference TRBV7-8 and TRBJ2-5): GAGVSQSPRYKVAKRGQDVALRCDPISGHVSLFWYQQALGQGPEFLTYFQNEAQLDKSGLPSDRFFAERPEGSVSTLKIQRTQQEDSAVYLCASSVGLAGEETQYFGPGTRLLVL.